Listed below are T cell receptor beta chains from one sample, sequenced in a study of beta chain features in type 1 diabetes. Some clones are missing from TCRdb's copy, which holds only in-frame ones; the method was immunoSEQ multiplex PCR. The data hold fewer than 500,000 clones, with approximately 15% observed a single time. The sample was naive CD4+ T cells from blood. The receptors shown here come from a man aged 25 to 40 in good health. Each CDR3 is given with its conserved first and last residue. D genes are given only for firm matches. Only part of the rows carry a size: once, few, many, or a class if the clone is expanded.

V gene: TRBV13
J gene: TRBJ1-2
D gene: TRBD1
clone size: few
CDR3 DNA: TGTGCCAGCAGCTTGGGACAGGGGTATGGCTACACCTTC
CDR3 protein: CASSLGQGYGYTF

V gene: TRBV9
J gene: TRBJ2-1
D gene: .
clone size: few
CDR3 DNA: TGTGCCAGCAGCGAACGTGGTAGGGACAATGAGCAGTTCTTC
CDR3 protein: CASSERGRDNEQFF

V gene: TRBV7-9
J gene: TRBJ2-5
D gene: .
clone size: few
CDR3 DNA: TGTGCCAGCAGCCGTCCTACAGGGTTAGACCAAGAGACCCAGTACTTC
CDR3 protein: CASSRPTGLDQETQYF

V gene: TRBV18
J gene: TRBJ1-2
D gene: .
clone size: few
CDR3 DNA: TGTGCCAGCTCACTAGGCCCTTTGGATGGCTACACCTTC
CDR3 protein: CASSLGPLDGYTF

V gene: TRBV19
J gene: TRBJ2-1
D gene: .
clone size: few
CDR3 DNA: TGTGCCAGTACTACCCTGGGGGGCTCCTACAATGAGCAGTTCTTC
CDR3 protein: CASTTLGGSYNEQFF

V gene: TRBV9
J gene: TRBJ2-2
D gene: TRBD2
clone size: .
CDR3 DNA: TGTGCCAGCAGCGTTTCTAGCGGGATCGGGGAGCTGTTTTTT
CDR3 protein: CASSVSSGIGELFF

V gene: TRBV6-1
J gene: TRBJ2-3
D gene: .
clone size: few
CDR3 DNA: TGTGCCAGCAGTGAAGCCGGTAGCATGCAGTATTTT
CDR3 protein: CASSEAGSMQYF

V gene: TRBV5-1
J gene: TRBJ1-1
D gene: TRBD1
clone size: few
CDR3 DNA: TGCGCCAGCAGCCCCGGGACAGTGGCCACTGAAGCTTTCTTT
CDR3 protein: CASSPGTVATEAFF

V gene: TRBV19
J gene: TRBJ2-3
D gene: .
clone size: few
CDR3 DNA: TGTGCCAGTAGCCATAGGAAGTGGACAGATACGCAGTATTTT
CDR3 protein: CASSHRKWTDTQYF

V gene: TRBV30
J gene: TRBJ1-4
D gene: .
clone size: few
CDR3 DNA: TGTGCCTGGAGTAGAGACCCTTCTCCTCGGGAAAAACTGTTTTTT
CDR3 protein: CAWSRDPSPREKLFF

V gene: TRBV18
J gene: TRBJ2-1
D gene: TRBD2
clone size: .
CDR3 DNA: TGTGCCAGCTCGCCTTTTACTAGCGGGGTTGGCAATGAGCAGTTCTTC
CDR3 protein: CASSPFTSGVGNEQFF

V gene: TRBV30
J gene: TRBJ2-3
D gene: TRBD2
clone size: .
CDR3 DNA: TGTGCCTGGAGTGTAGGGCTAGCGGGCACAGATACGCAGTATTTT
CDR3 protein: CAWSVGLAGTDTQYF

V gene: TRBV5-1
J gene: TRBJ2-1
D gene: TRBD2
clone size: few
CDR3 DNA: TGCGCCAGCAGCTTGTCTCTAGCGGGAGAATACAATGAGCAGTTCTTC
CDR3 protein: CASSLSLAGEYNEQFF

V gene: TRBV25-1
J gene: TRBJ2-1
D gene: TRBD1
clone size: few
CDR3 DNA: TGTGCCAGCAGTGCGACAGGGATCTCCTACAATGAGCAGTTCTTC
CDR3 protein: CASSATGISYNEQFF

V gene: TRBV6-5
J gene: TRBJ2-3
D gene: .
clone size: few
CDR3 DNA: TGTGCCAGCAGACCTCGGCTGGGGTCGGCGCAGTATTTT
CDR3 protein: CASRPRLGSAQYF

V gene: TRBV5-1
J gene: TRBJ2-7
D gene: .
clone size: .
CDR3 DNA: TGCGCCAGCAGCCTACAGGGCTTCGAGCAGTACTTC
CDR3 protein: CASSLQGFEQYF

V gene: TRBV7-2
J gene: TRBJ2-1
D gene: .
clone size: .
CDR3 DNA: TGTGCCAGCAGCGCCCTACAGGGCAATGAGCAGTTCTTC
CDR3 protein: CASSALQGNEQFF

V gene: TRBV5-4
J gene: TRBJ2-7
D gene: TRBD1
clone size: few
CDR3 DNA: TGTGCCAGCAGCCAGATGGGGGACAGGGCCTACGAGCAGTACTTC
CDR3 protein: CASSQMGDRAYEQYF

V gene: TRBV4-3
J gene: TRBJ2-3
D gene: TRBD2
clone size: .
CDR3 DNA: TGCGCCAGCAGCCAAGATCCCGGGGGGAGGGAAGATACGCAGTATTTT
CDR3 protein: CASSQDPGGREDTQYF

V gene: TRBV10-3
J gene: TRBJ2-7
D gene: .
clone size: .
CDR3 DNA: TGTGCCATCAGTGAGTTGTACAGGGTCCACTACGAGCAGTACTTC
CDR3 protein: CAISELYRVHYEQYF

V gene: TRBV30
J gene: TRBJ2-5
D gene: .
clone size: many
CDR3 DNA: TGTGCCTGGAGGACCTCGCAAGAGACCCAGTACTTC
CDR3 protein: CAWRTSQETQYF

V gene: TRBV29-1
J gene: TRBJ2-3
D gene: .
clone size: many
CDR3 DNA: TGCAGCGTTTCGAAGGCGAGAAGCACAGATACGCAGTATTTT
CDR3 protein: CSVSKARSTDTQYF

V gene: TRBV9
J gene: TRBJ1-2
D gene: TRBD1
clone size: few
CDR3 DNA: TGTGCCAGCAGCGTAGGAAATCGGGGGATCCCGGGACAGGGCGAGAAGAGCTACACCTTC
CDR3 protein: CASSVGNRGIPGQGEKSYTF

V gene: TRBV5-6
J gene: TRBJ2-5
D gene: TRBD2
clone size: .
CDR3 DNA: TGTGCCAGCAGCCCCTGGGGGGGACAAGAGACCCAGTACTTC
CDR3 protein: CASSPWGGQETQYF

V gene: TRBV5-1
J gene: TRBJ2-7
D gene: TRBD1
clone size: few
CDR3 DNA: TGCGCCAGCAGCCTAGGGACAGGGGTACACGAGCAGTACTTC
CDR3 protein: CASSLGTGVHEQYF

V gene: TRBV7-9
J gene: TRBJ1-1
D gene: .
clone size: .
CDR3 DNA: TGTGCCAGCAGCTTAGGTCAGATGAACACTGAAGCTTTCTTT
CDR3 protein: CASSLGQMNTEAFF

V gene: TRBV4-3
J gene: TRBJ2-5
D gene: TRBD2
clone size: few
CDR3 DNA: TGCGCCAGCAGGGGATCGTACGGGGGAGGGGCACAAGAGACCCAGTACTTC
CDR3 protein: CASRGSYGGGAQETQYF

V gene: TRBV6-6
J gene: TRBJ2-7
D gene: .
clone size: few
CDR3 DNA: TGTGCCAGCAGTTACCGCCAGGACGAGCAGTACTTC
CDR3 protein: CASSYRQDEQYF

V gene: TRBV30
J gene: TRBJ1-2
D gene: .
clone size: .
CDR3 DNA: TGTGCCTGGAGTCAAGGTTTTAACTATGGCTACACCTTC
CDR3 protein: CAWSQGFNYGYTF

V gene: TRBV2
J gene: TRBJ2-7
D gene: .
clone size: few
CDR3 DNA: TGTGCCAGCAGTGAGGACAGAGGCTCCTACGAGCAGTACTTC
CDR3 protein: CASSEDRGSYEQYF

V gene: TRBV29-1
J gene: TRBJ2-5
D gene: TRBD1
clone size: few
CDR3 DNA: TGCAGCGTGGTTCCGGGACAGGAGATCTCTCAGTACTTC
CDR3 protein: CSVVPGQEISQYF

V gene: TRBV2
J gene: TRBJ2-5
D gene: TRBD2
clone size: few
CDR3 DNA: TGTGCCAGCAAGGGACTAGCGACCTCCCAAGAGACCCAGTACTTC
CDR3 protein: CASKGLATSQETQYF

V gene: TRBV7-6
J gene: TRBJ2-3
D gene: TRBD2
clone size: .
CDR3 DNA: TGTGCCAGCAGCTTAGTGACTAGCGGAGCGTTCACAGATACGCAGTATTTT
CDR3 protein: CASSLVTSGAFTDTQYF

V gene: TRBV30
J gene: TRBJ1-2
D gene: TRBD1
clone size: .
CDR3 DNA: TGTGCCTGGAGTGTACTCTCTTTAAGGGACAGGGGGCGAGGCTACACCTTC
CDR3 protein: CAWSVLSLRDRGRGYTF

V gene: TRBV19
J gene: TRBJ1-1
D gene: TRBD1
clone size: few
CDR3 DNA: TGTGCCAGTAGTACGGGACAGGCATTGAAAGCTTTCTTT
CDR3 protein: CASSTGQALKAFF

V gene: TRBV9
J gene: TRBJ1-2
D gene: .
clone size: .
CDR3 DNA: TGTGCCAGCAGCGTAGCTACGTTGAACTATGGCTACACCTTC
CDR3 protein: CASSVATLNYGYTF

V gene: TRBV21-1
J gene: TRBJ1-1
D gene: .
clone size: .
CDR3 DNA: TGTGCCAGCGAGAAATTAGTGAACACTGAAGCTTTCTTT
CDR3 protein: CASEKLVNTEAFF

V gene: TRBV7-2
J gene: TRBJ1-1
D gene: .
clone size: few
CDR3 DNA: TGTGCCAGCAGCTTCTCGACAGGTCGAGACCCTGAAGCTTTCTTT
CDR3 protein: CASSFSTGRDPEAFF

V gene: TRBV19
J gene: TRBJ1-2
D gene: TRBD1
clone size: .
CDR3 DNA: TGTGCCAGTAGTATCGACAGGGTATATGGCTACACCTTC
CDR3 protein: CASSIDRVYGYTF

V gene: TRBV5-6
J gene: TRBJ1-1
D gene: .
clone size: few
CDR3 DNA: TGTGCCAGCAGGAATCCTGAAGCTTTCTTT
CDR3 protein: CASRNPEAFF

V gene: TRBV7-2
J gene: TRBJ2-3
D gene: .
clone size: .
CDR3 DNA: TGTGCCAGCAGCACCCCCGGGCCGGGGGATACGCAGTATTTT
CDR3 protein: CASSTPGPGDTQYF

V gene: TRBV5-4
J gene: TRBJ2-5
D gene: TRBD2
clone size: few
CDR3 DNA: TGTGCCAGCAGCCGGACTAGCGGGGGGGAAGAGACCCAGTACTTC
CDR3 protein: CASSRTSGGEETQYF

V gene: TRBV18
J gene: TRBJ1-1
D gene: TRBD1
clone size: few
CDR3 DNA: TGTGCCAGCTCACCACGTTACGGGGACAGGGGAGGAAACACTGAAGCTTTCTTT
CDR3 protein: CASSPRYGDRGGNTEAFF

V gene: TRBV4-3
J gene: TRBJ1-1
D gene: .
clone size: few
CDR3 DNA: TGCGCCAGCAGCCAACTAACGGGCGGGAACACTGAAGCTTTCTTT
CDR3 protein: CASSQLTGGNTEAFF